Presented here are 13 T cell receptor beta chains from one specimen sequenced in a study of blood T cell repertoires in COVID-19. The table came from immunoSEQ multiplex PCR; TCRdb's copy has only in-frame clones and leaves some out. This table has about 120,000 clones, 75% to 80% appearing once. The specimen was peripheral blood. Source of these receptors: a human donor in a cohort sampled during active COVID-19.

This clone was seen a single time. The V call is TRBV5-4, the J call TRBJ1-1, with 7 bases that match TRBD1. Unmatched junction bases numbered 8, after V lost 1 base and J lost 5 bases. CDR3 length: 15 amino acids. The germline V gene has CDR1 SGHNT and CDR2 YYREEE (reference sequence). CDR3 protein: CASSLTGQVGTEAFF. As DNA, the CDR3 is TGTGCCAGCAGCTTGACTGGACAGGTCGGGACTGAAGCTTTCTTT.

The chain joins TRBV27 to TRBJ2-3; 7 bases line up with TRBD2. This CDR3 has 14 residues. The V and J ends lost 5 bases and 1 base, in that order; junction bases with no gene match: 3. Germline V CDR1 and CDR2: MNHEY, SMNVEV (reference sequence). CDR3 protein: CASSSGVGTDTQYF. CDR3 DNA sequence: TGTGCCAGCAGTAGCGGGGTGGGCACAGATACGCAGTATTTT.

V gene TRBV11-2 combines with J gene TRBJ2-7; 7 nucleotides align to TRBD2. V was pared by 4 bases and J by 3 bases, with 9 bases of the junction left unmatched. Germline CDR1 is SGHAT and CDR2 is FQNNGV. The CDR3 is 15 amino acids. The CDR3, as DNA: TGTGCCAGCAGCTCTCCCAGGACTAGAGTCTACGAGCAGTACTTC. Translation gives CASSSPRTRVYEQYF.

The rearrangement links TRBV13 to TRBJ1-1, with 8 nucleotides matching TRBD1. V shed 5 bases, J shed 3 bases, and the junction held 8 bases outside the gene matches. CDR1 and CDR2 from the germline V gene are PRHDT and FYEKMQ (reference sequence). The CDR3 sequence is 15 residues long. In DNA form, the CDR3 reads TGTGCCAGCAGCCCCTGGACAGGGATTCACACTGAAGCTTTCTTT. Amino acid sequence: CASSPWTGIHTEAFF.

The chain couples TRBV5-5 to TRBJ1-1; D not certain. The CDR3 runs 15 residues. CDR1 is SGHKS, CDR2 YYEKEE, per germline (reference sequence). Trimming cost V 2 bases and J 0 bases, with 11 bases left between them. This CDR3 is CASSFSSVMNTEAFF. The CDR3 DNA follows: TGTGCCAGCAGCTTCTCCAGCGTCATGAACACTGAAGCTTTCTTT.

The V and J genes are TRBV7-9 and TRBJ2-7; D may be TRBD1 (8 bases). Germline V gives CDR1 SEHNR, CDR2 FQNEAQ (reference sequence). The CDR3 extends over 14 amino acids. V lost 1 base and J lost 5, with 12 bases in between. The CDR3 region has the DNA TGTGCCAGCAGCTTAGGAGCGGGACAGGACGAGCAGTACTTC. Translated, it gives CASSLGAGQDEQYF.

The genes are TRBV13 and TRBJ1-1, with D maybe TRBD1 (5 bases). Germline loops: CDR1 PRHDT, CDR2 FYEKMQ (reference sequence). There are 13 residues in the CDR3. The V gene lost 2 bases and the J gene lost 6 bases, with 10 bases spanning the gap. DNA for the CDR3: TGTGCCAGCAGCTTAACCAGGGTCTCTGAAGCTTTCTTT. This gives the protein CASSLTRVSEAFF.

The chain couples TRBV4-1 to TRBJ1-1; no clear D gene. V lost 1 base and J 4 bases, leaving 7 bases between the germline ends. Germline V gene lookup returns CDR1 MGHRA and CDR2 YSYEKL. The CDR3 is made up of 13 amino acids. CDR3: CASSQVEVTEAFF. The CDR3 nucleotides are TGCGCCAGCAGCCAAGTCGAGGTCACTGAAGCTTTCTTT.

The chain links TRBV30 to TRBJ1-1; 8 nucleotides line up with TRBD1. V lost 2 bases to trimming and J lost 4 bases; unmatched junction nucleotides: 6. This CDR3 is built from 14 residues. CDR1 GTSNPN and CDR2 SVGIG come from the germline V gene (reference sequence). CDR3 loop: CAWSSGQDFTEAFF. In DNA form, the CDR3 reads TGTGCCTGGAGTTCGGGACAGGACTTCACTGAAGCTTTCTTT.

This clone was seen just once. CDR3: CASSLAGDAYNEQFF. CDR3 bases: TGTGCCAGCAGCTTGGCAGGGGATGCCTACAATGAGCAGTTCTTC. The genes are TRBV7-3 and TRBJ2-1; tentative D call: TRBD1 (6 bases). The CDR3 contains 15 residues. The germline V and J ends were trimmed by 3 bases and 2 bases, with 11 bases remaining between them. CDR1 is SGHTA and CDR2 is FQGTGA in the germline V gene.

V usage is TRBV4-1 and J usage is TRBJ2-1; 11 positions match TRBD2. Germline assignment: CDR1 MGHRA and CDR2 YSYEKL. There are 16 residues in the CDR3. The trim removed 1 base at V and 5 bases at J, leaving 4 bases unmatched. Written as DNA, the CDR3 is TGCGCCAGCAGCCAAGGGGGACTAGCGGAAAACAATGAGCAGTTCTTC. Amino acid sequence: CASSQGGLAENNEQFF.

The rearrangement uses TRBV7-9 and TRBJ2-7, with TRBD1 matching over 8 bases. There are 15 residues in the CDR3. The ends lost 1 base at V and 5 bases at J; junction bases unmatched: 7. From germline, CDR1 is SEHNR and CDR2 FQNEAQ (reference sequence). The CDR3 loop reads CASSLDGTGSDEQYF. CDR3 in DNA: TGTGCCAGCAGCTTAGATGGGACAGGTAGCGACGAGCAGTACTTC. Complete variable domain (other parts from reference TRBV7-9 and TRBJ2-7): DTGVSQNPRHKITKRGQNVTFRCDPISEHNRLYWYRQTLGQGPEFLTYFQNEAQLEKSRLLSDRFSAERPKGSFSTLEIQRTEQGDSAMYLCASSLDGTGSDEQYFGPGTRLTVT.

CDR3 residues: CAISGAGTSGIYEEQFF. CDR3 DNA sequence: TGTGCCATCAGTGGCGCCGGGACTAGCGGAATTTATGAGGAGCAGTTCTTC. The chain combines TRBV10-3 with TRBJ2-1, with 11 bases that match TRBD2. Germline trimming cut 4 bases from V and 10 bases from J; bases unmatched to any gene: 15. Germline values: CDR1 ENHRY, CDR2 SYGVKD. The CDR3 consists of 17 residues.